The 8 T cell receptor beta chains below were found in one sample sequenced in a study of blood T cell repertoires in COVID-19. Method: immunoSEQ multiplex PCR; TCRdb's copy keeps in-frame clones and lacks some. The sample has about 150,000 clones, about 88% seen once. The sample comprised peripheral blood. These receptors originate from a woman aged 60-70 years with COVID-19, enrolled during active disease.

A single count supports this clone. The chain joins TRBV7-8 to TRBJ1-6; no clear D gene. The CDR3 has 16 amino acids. The germline V gene encodes CDR1 SGHVS and CDR2 FQNEAQ. V dropped 0 bases and J dropped 10 bases, with 16 bases sitting between them. CDR3 loop: CASSLALGVGGSPLHF. CDR3 nucleotides: TGTGCCAGCAGCTTAGCGCTCGGGGTTGGAGGCTCACCCCTCCACTTT.

V is TRBV7-9 and J is TRBJ1-6; 7 bases match TRBD1. Germline lookup yields CDR1 SEHNR and CDR2 FQNEAQ (reference sequence). CDR3 length: 14 residues. J was trimmed by 9 bases and V by 5 bases; bases with no gene match: 7. CDR3 protein: CASSPLGQPSPLHF. The CDR3, as DNA: TGTGCCAGCAGCCCGTTGGGACAGCCTTCACCCCTCCACTTT. The complete variable domain, with remaining parts taken from reference TRBV7-9 and TRBJ1-6, reads DTGVSQNPRHKITKRGQNVTFRCDPISEHNRLYWYRQTLGQGPEFLTYFQNEAQLEKSRLLSDRFSAERPKGSFSTLEIQRTEQGDSAMYLCASSPLGQPSPLHFGNGTRLTVT.

The genes are TRBV5-1 and TRBJ2-1; 8 nucleotides agree with TRBD2. The CDR3 covers 13 residues. The J segment lost 9 bases and the V segment lost 4 bases, leaving 6 bases of the junction unmatched. The V gene's germline CDR1 is SGHRS and CDR2 YFSETQ. As DNA, the CDR3 is TGCGCCAGCAGCCCCGGGACTAGGGGTGAGCAGTTCTTC. This translates into CASSPGTRGEQFF.

Worth noting for this clone: Other DNA sequences in the same sample also yield this CDR3. The J gene is TRBJ2-7, the V gene TRBV29-1; D remains unclear. Germline V gene lookup returns CDR1 SQVTM and CDR2 ANQGSEA. Deletions cut 4 bases from V and 3 bases from J, with 4 bases between. The CDR3 consists of 10 residues. CDR3 nucleotide sequence: TGCAGCGTTGTTAACTACGAGCAGTACTTC. This encodes CSVVNYEQYF.

For the CDR3, the DNA is TGTGCCAGCAGTTCGACAGGTTACAATGAGCAGTTCTTC. It yields the protein CASSSTGYNEQFF. V usage is TRBV12-3 or TRBV12-4 and J usage is TRBJ2-1, with D tentatively TRBD1 (6 bases). The CDR3 consists of 13 residues. V lost 4 bases and J 4 bases, leaving 8 bases between the germline ends.

CDR3 sequence reads: CASSSTGQPFNQPQHF. CDR3 DNA: TGTGCCAGCAGTTCCACGGGACAGCCCTTCAATCAGCCCCAGCATTTT. The V gene is TRBV27, the J gene TRBJ1-5, with 7 bases aligning to TRBD1. Germline assignment: CDR1 MNHEY and CDR2 SMNVEV (reference sequence). The ends lost 4 bases at V and 3 bases at J; junction bases unmatched: 9. There are 16 residues in the CDR3.

The rearrangement uses TRBV5-1 and TRBJ1-5; 11 bases line up with TRBD1. J was trimmed by 5 bases and V by 3 bases; bases with no gene match: 4. This CDR3 is built from 15 residues. CDR1 is SGHRS, CDR2 YFSETQ, per germline. CDR3 in amino acids: CASSWTGGPDQPQHF. CDR3 nucleotides: TGCGCCAGCAGCTGGACAGGGGGCCCGGATCAGCCCCAGCATTTT.

This chain connects TRBV19 to TRBJ2-7, with TRBD2 identical over 15 bases. The CDR3 is 19 residues long. V lost 10 bases and J lost 5; bases outside the gene matches: 21. Germline CDR1 LNHDA, CDR2 SQIVND (reference sequence). CDR3 region: CATKGVTLPGTSGRHEQYF. The CDR3 bases are TGTGCCACCAAAGGGGTGACTTTACCCGGGACTAGCGGGAGGCACGAGCAGTACTTC.